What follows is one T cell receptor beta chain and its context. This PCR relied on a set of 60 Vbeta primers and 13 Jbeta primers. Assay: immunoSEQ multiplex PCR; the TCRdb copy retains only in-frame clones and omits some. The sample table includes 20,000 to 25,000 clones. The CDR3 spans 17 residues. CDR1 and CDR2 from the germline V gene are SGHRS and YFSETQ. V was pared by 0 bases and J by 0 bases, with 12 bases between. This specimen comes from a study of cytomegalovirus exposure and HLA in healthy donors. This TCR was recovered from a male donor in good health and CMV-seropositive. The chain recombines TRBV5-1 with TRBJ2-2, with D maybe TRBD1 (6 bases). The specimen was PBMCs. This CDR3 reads CASSLVTGTTNTGELFF. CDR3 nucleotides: TGCGCCAGCAGCTTGGTGACCGGGACAACGAACACCGGGGAGCTGTTTTTT.